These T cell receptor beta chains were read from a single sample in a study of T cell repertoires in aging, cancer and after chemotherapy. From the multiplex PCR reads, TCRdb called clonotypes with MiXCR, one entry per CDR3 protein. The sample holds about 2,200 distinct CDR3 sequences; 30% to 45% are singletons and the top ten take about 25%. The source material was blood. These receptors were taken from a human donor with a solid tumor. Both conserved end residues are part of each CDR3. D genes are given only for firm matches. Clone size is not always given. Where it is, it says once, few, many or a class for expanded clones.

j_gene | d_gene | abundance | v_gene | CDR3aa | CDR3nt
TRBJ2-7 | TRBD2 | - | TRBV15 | CATSEGLAGSYEQYF | TGTGCCACCAGCGAAGGACTAGCGGGATCCTACGAGCAGTACTTC
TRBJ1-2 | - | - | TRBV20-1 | CSASDSSGGVPNYGYTF | TGCAGTGCTAGTGATTCATCGGGCGGGGTACCTAACTATGGCTACACCTTC
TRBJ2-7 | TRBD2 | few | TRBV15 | CATSRGAGADYEQYF | TGTGCCACCAGCAGGGGAGCGGGAGCGGACTACGAGCAGTACTTC
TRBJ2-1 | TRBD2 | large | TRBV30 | CAWSVGGGWYEQFF | TGTGCCTGGAGTGTTGGGGGGGGGTGGTATGAGCAGTTCTTC
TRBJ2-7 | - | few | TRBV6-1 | CASSDRGRIYEQYF | TGTGCCAGCAGTGATCGGGGGCGCATCTACGAGCAGTACTTC
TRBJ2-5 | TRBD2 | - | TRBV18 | CASSRWTSGIRSQETQYF | TGTGCCAGCTCCCGCTGGACTAGCGGGATCCGGTCCCAAGAGACCCAGTACTTC
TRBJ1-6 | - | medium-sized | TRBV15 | CATSRTGTGNSPLHF | TGTGCCACCAGCAGGACCGGGACGGGAAATTCACCCCTCCACTTT
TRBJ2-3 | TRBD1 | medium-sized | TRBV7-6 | CASSIGQGRGPDTQYF | TGTGCCAGCAGCATAGGACAGGGAAGGGGACCAGATACGCAGTATTTT
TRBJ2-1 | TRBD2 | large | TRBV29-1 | CSVLAVNINEQFF | TGCAGCGTACTAGCGGTAAATATCAATGAGCAGTTCTTC
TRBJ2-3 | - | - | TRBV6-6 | CASSYSEADSTDTRYF | TGTGCCAGCAGTTACTCAGAGGCGGATAGCACAGATACGCGGTATTTT
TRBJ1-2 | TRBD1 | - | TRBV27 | CASSGTGGSYGYTF | TGTGCCAGCAGTGGGACAGGGGGAAGCTATGGCTACACCTTC
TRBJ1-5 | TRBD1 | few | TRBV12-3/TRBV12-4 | CASRSGQNSNQPQHF | TGTGCCAGCAGATCGGGACAGAATAGCAATCAGCCCCAGCATTTT
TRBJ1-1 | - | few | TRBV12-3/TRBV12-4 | CASSGGTEAFF | TGTGCCAGCAGTGGAGGCACTGAAGCTTTCTTT
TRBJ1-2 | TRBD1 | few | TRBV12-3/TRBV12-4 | CASSLDREMGGYTF | TGTGCCAGCAGTTTGGACAGGGAAATGGGAGGCTACACCTTC
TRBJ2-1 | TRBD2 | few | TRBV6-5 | CASRRFPSGRSYNEQFF | TGTGCCAGCAGGCGCTTTCCCAGCGGGAGGTCCTACAATGAGCAGTTCTTC
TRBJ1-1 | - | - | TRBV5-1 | CASSLSADKTEAFF | TGCGCCAGCAGCTTGAGTGCAGATAAAACTGAAGCTTTCTTT
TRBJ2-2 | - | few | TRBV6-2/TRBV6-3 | CASSYSGRELFF | TGTGCCAGCAGTTACTCAGGCCGGGAGCTGTTTTTT
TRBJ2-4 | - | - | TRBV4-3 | CASSQDRQGAKNIQYF | TGCGCCAGCAGCCAAGACCGCCAGGGAGCCAAAAACATTCAGTACTTC
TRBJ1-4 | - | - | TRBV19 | CASKEDPTNEKLFF | TGTGCCAGTAAGGAAGACCCAACTAATGAAAAACTGTTTTTT
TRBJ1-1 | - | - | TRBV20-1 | CSAPTGPTGTEAFF | TGCAGTGCCCCCACAGGGCCCACGGGGACTGAAGCTTTCTTT
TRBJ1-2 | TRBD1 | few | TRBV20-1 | CSASPRQGVPYGYTF | TGCAGTGCTAGTCCTAGACAGGGGGTACCCTATGGCTACACCTTC
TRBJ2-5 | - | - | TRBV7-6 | CASSQILSETQYF | TGTGCCAGCAGCCAGATACTGTCAGAGACCCAGTACTTC
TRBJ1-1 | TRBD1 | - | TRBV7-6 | CASSLGQACTEAFF | TGTGCCAGCAGCCTAGGACAGGCCTGCACTGAAGCTTTCTTT
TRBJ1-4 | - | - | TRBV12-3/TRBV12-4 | CASNFGGEEKLFF | TGTGCCAGCAATTTTGGGGGAGAGGAAAAACTGTTTTTT
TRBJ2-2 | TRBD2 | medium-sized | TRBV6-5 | CASIGLAENTGELFF | TGTGCCAGCATAGGGCTAGCGGAAAACACCGGGGAGCTGTTTTTT
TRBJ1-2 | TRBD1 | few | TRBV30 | CAWDLKGASLYGYTF | TGTGCCTGGGATCTAAAGGGGGCCTCACTCTATGGCTACACCTTC
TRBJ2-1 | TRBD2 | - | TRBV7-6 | CASSPTGLAEEQFF | TGTGCCAGCAGCCCGACCGGACTAGCGGAGGAGCAGTTCTTC
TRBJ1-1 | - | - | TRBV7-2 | CASQAGMNTEAFF | TGTGCCAGCCAGGCAGGGATGAACACTGAAGCTTTCTTT
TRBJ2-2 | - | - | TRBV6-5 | CASSYLLGLPGELFF | TGTGCCAGCAGTTACCTACTAGGTTTGCCCGGGGAGCTGTTTTTT
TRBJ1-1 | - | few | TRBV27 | CASSYRGRGNTEAFF | TGTGCCAGCAGTTATAGGGGGAGGGGGAACACTGAAGCTTTCTTT
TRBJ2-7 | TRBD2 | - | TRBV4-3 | CASSLQSTSVYEQYF | TGCGCCAGCAGCCTCCAATCAACTAGCGTCTACGAGCAGTACTTC
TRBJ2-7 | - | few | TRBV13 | CASSSSGGYYEQYF | TGTGCCAGCAGTTCCTCTGGGGGCTACTACGAGCAGTACTTC
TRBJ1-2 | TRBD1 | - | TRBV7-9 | CASSSEQGASYGYTF | TGTGCCAGCAGCTCTGAACAGGGGGCGAGCTATGGCTACACCTTC
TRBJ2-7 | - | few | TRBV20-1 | CSARESREPYEQYF | TGCAGTGCTAGAGAATCGAGGGAGCCGTACGAGCAGTACTTC
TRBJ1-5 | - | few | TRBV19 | CASSARTDVPNQPQHF | TGTGCCAGTAGTGCCCGGACGGATGTCCCCAATCAGCCCCAGCATTTT
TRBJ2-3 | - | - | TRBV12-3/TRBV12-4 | CAIGSVFRTDTQYF | TGTGCCATCGGTTCTGTCTTTCGCACAGATACGCAGTATTTT
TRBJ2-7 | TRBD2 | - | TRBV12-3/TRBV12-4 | CASSDSSGRAYEQYF | TGTGCCAGCAGCGACTCTAGCGGGAGGGCCTACGAGCAGTACTTC
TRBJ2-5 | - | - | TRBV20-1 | CSAFRGAGRGTQYF | TGCAGTGCTTTTCGGGGCGCGGGAAGAGGGACCCAGTACTTC
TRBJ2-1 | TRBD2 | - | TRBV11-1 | CASSPTLERGYNEQFF | TGTGCCAGCAGCCCCACCCTGGAGCGGGGGTACAATGAGCAGTTCTTC
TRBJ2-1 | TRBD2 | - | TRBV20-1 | CSAEDLAGGHNEQFF | TGCAGTGCTGAAGATTTAGCGGGGGGGCATAATGAGCAGTTCTTC
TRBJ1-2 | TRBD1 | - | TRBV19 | CASRGRDRQNYGYTF | TGTGCCAGTAGGGGCCGGGACAGGCAAAACTATGGCTACACCTTC
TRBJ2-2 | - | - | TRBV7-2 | CASSLSGALTGELFF | TGTGCCAGCAGCTTATCGGGGGCGCTTACCGGGGAGCTGTTTTTT
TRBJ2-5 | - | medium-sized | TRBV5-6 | CASSLGGLIQTQYF | TGTGCCAGCAGCTTGGGGGGGCTTATACAGACCCAGTACTTC
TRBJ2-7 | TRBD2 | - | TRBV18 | CASSTNGGLAGGISYEQYF | TGTGCCAGCTCGACCAACGGCGGACTAGCGGGGGGAATATCCTACGAGCAGTACTTC
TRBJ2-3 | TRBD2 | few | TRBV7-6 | CASSSLSSGGTDTQYF | TGTGCCAGCAGCTCCCTTTCTAGCGGAGGCACAGATACGCAGTATTTT
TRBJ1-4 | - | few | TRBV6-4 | CASSRVPLQSGDEKLFF | TGTGCCAGCAGCCGAGTTCCCCTACAGTCAGGGGATGAAAAACTGTTTTTT
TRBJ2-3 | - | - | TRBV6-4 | CASSDGLASTDTQYF | TGTGCCAGCAGTGACGGCCTCGCTAGCACAGATACGCAGTATTTT
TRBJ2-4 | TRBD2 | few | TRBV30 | CAWGLAGGLYIQYF | TGTGCCTGGGGACTAGCGGGAGGTCTCTACATTCAGTACTTC
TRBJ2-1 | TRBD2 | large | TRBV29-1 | CSVLGTSGSSYNEQFF | TGCAGCGTTTTGGGGACTAGCGGGAGTAGTTACAATGAGCAGTTCTTC
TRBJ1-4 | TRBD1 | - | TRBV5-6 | CASSLGGQGTNEKLFF | TGTGCCAGCAGCTTGGGGGGACAGGGTACTAATGAAAAACTGTTTTTT
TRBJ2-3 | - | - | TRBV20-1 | CSARLDTQYF | TGCAGTGCTAGATTAGATACGCAGTATTTT
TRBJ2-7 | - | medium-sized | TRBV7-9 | CASSPGTSTYEQYF | TGTGCCAGCAGCCCCGGGACAAGCACCTACGAGCAGTACTTC